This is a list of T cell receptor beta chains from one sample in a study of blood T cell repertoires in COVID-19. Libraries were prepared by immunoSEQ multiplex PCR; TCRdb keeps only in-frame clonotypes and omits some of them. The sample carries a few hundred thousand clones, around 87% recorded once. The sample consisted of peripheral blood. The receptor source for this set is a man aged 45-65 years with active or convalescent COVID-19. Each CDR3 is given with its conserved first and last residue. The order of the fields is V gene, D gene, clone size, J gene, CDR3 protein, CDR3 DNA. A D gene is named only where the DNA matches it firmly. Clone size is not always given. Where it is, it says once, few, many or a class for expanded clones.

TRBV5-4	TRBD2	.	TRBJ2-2	CASSLLAGGTGELFF	TGTGCCAGCAGCCTTCTAGCGGGAGGAACCGGGGAGCTGTTTTTT
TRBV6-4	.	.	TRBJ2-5	CASSRTPEETQYF	TGTGCCAGCAGCCGGACTCCCGAAGAGACCCAGTACTTC
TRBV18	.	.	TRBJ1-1	CASSPRSANTEAFF	TGTGCCAGCTCACCACGTAGCGCGAACACTGAAGCTTTCTTT
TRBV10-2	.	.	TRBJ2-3	CASSEPKLSTDTQYF	TGCGCCAGCAGTGAGCCCAAGCTATCGACAGATACGCAGTATTTT
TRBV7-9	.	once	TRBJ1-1	CASSLGRMNTEAFF	TGTGCCAGCAGCTTAGGCAGGATGAACACTGAAGCTTTCTTT
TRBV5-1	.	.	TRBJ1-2	CASSLGNEGGGYTF	TGCGCCAGCAGCTTGGGAAACGAGGGAGGCGGCTACACCTTC
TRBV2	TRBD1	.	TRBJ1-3	CASSEQGAYGNTIYF	TGTGCCAGCAGCGAGCAGGGGGCATATGGAAACACCATATATTTT
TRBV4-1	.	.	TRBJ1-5	CASSPDLRQPQHF	TGCGCCAGCAGTCCGGACTTGAGACAGCCCCAGCATTTT
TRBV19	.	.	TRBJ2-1	CASTLNNEQFF	TGTGCCAGCACTCTAAACAATGAGCAGTTCTTC
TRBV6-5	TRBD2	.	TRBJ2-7	CASSPRGGRAYEQYF	TGTGCCAGCAGCCCACGGGGGGGGAGGGCCTACGAGCAGTACTTC
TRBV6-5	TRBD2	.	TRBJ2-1	CASGGGNEQFF	TGTGCCAGCGGGGGGGGTAATGAGCAGTTCTTC
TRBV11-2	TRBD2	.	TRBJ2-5	CASSVGTSGFMTQYF	TGTGCCAGCAGCGTAGGTACTAGCGGGTTCATGACCCAGTACTTC
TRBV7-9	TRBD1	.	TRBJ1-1	CASSTGWDSLNTEAFF	TGTGCCAGCAGCACTGGGTGGGACAGTTTGAACACTGAAGCTTTCTTT
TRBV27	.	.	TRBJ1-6	CASSYTGVSNSPLHF	TGTGCCAGCAGTTATACCGGAGTTTCGAATTCACCCCTCCACTTT
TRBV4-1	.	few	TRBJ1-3	CASSQSIVIGNTIYF	TGCGCCAGCAGCCAGTCGATAGTTATCGGAAACACCATATATTTT
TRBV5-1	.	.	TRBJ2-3	CASSLPGGAGGGTDTQYF	TGCGCCAGCAGCTTACCCGGAGGGGCAGGTGGGGGTACAGATACGCAGTATTTT
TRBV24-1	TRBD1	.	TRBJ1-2	CATRPGQGDYGYTF	TGTGCCACCCGCCCGGGACAGGGGGACTATGGCTACACCTTC
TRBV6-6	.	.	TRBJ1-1	CASSYGRTEAFF	TGTGCCAGCAGTTACGGGAGGACTGAAGCTTTCTTT
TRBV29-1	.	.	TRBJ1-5	CSVERQRGQPQHF	TGCAGCGTTGAGAGGCAGCGGGGTCAGCCCCAGCATTTT
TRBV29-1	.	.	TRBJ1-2	CSVDGEAAYGYTF	TGCAGCGTTGACGGGGAAGCGGCCTATGGCTACACCTTC
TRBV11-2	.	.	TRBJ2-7	CASSLRGSYEQYF	TGTGCCAGCAGCTTGCGAGGATCCTACGAGCAGTACTTC
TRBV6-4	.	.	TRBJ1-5	CASSEQGDQPQHF	TGTGCCAGCAGTGAACAGGGCGATCAGCCCCAGCATTTT